This T cell receptor beta chain originates from a study of OX40 agonist ivuxolimab in advanced cancers. Trimming pared 0 bases from V and 6 bases from J, leaving 22 bases between. The CDR3 is 18 residues long. Germline V gene data show CDR1 as SGHNT and CDR2 as YENEEA. Sequencing used immunoSEQ multiplex PCR; TCRdb keeps in-frame clones, though not all of them. The data show over 80,000 clones, with 86% seen just once and 5.5% held by the top ten. This receptor was taken from an adult with an advanced solid tumor such as melanoma, head and neck, liver or kidney cancer. Sequencing was performed on CD4+ or CD8+ T cells sorted from blood, taken in a trial of the OX40 agonist ivuxolimab. The chain has TRBV11-3 and TRBJ2-3; D may be TRBD2 (6 bases). For the CDR3, the DNA is TGTGCCAGCAGCTTAGACGGTACTAGCCGATCCAGAACGGATACGCAGTATTTT. Amino acids: CASSLDGTSRSRTDTQYF.